Listed here are 19 T cell receptor beta chains from one sample, sequenced in a study of blood T cell repertoires in COVID-19 (dated by TCRdb to the early 2020s). Library generation was performed with the immunoSEQ multiplex PCR assay. The source is immuneACCESS, and TCRdb retained only in-frame sequences with V and J called. Part of the clones is not carried over; for the studies checked, unresolved V genes explain less than half of this, and the remainder is unexplained. In all, the sample holds 90,000 to 140,000 clones, and about four fifths of those were seen once. The ten most abundant clones make up over 15% of the sample. The sample was peripheral blood. The source is a woman aged 80 or over with acute or convalescent COVID-19.

This sequence joins TRBV3-1 (or the pseudogene TRBV3-2) and TRBJ2-2, with TRBD1 identical over 7 bases. This CDR3 comprises 16 residues. The J segment lost 5 bases and the V segment lost 4 bases, leaving 10 bases of the junction unmatched. CDR1 and CDR2 (germline): LGHDT, YNNKEL (reference sequence). The CDR3 DNA sequence: TGTGCCAGCAGCCTTTGGACAGGAGTAGGGACCGGGGAGCTGTTTTTT. Protein product: CASSLWTGVGTGELFF.

The genes are TRBV3-1 (or the pseudogene TRBV3-2) and TRBJ1-1; tentative D call: TRBD1 (6 bases). The ends were cut back, 2 bases at V and 9 bases at J, with 10 bases in the middle. Germline V lookup: CDR1 LGHDT, CDR2 YNNKEL (reference sequence). The CDR3 sequence is 12 residues long. CDR3: CASSQTGQKAFF. The DNA for the CDR3 is TGTGCCAGCAGCCAAACCGGACAGAAAGCTTTCTTT.

The V and J genes are TRBV2 and TRBJ1-3; D is unclear. CDR3 length equals 13 residues. CDR1 is SNHLY and CDR2 is FYNNEI in the germline V gene. The V end lost 4 bases, the J end lost 0 bases, and 4 bases lay between the germline ends. The CDR3 DNA sequence: TGTGCCAGCAGTGCTTACTCTGGAAACACCATATATTTT. Amino acid sequence: CASSAYSGNTIYF.

The chain employs TRBV6-5 and TRBJ1-4; TRBD1 might be the D (5 bases). The length of the CDR3 is 12 residues. With 6 bases removed from V and 8 bases from J, the gap between germline ends came to 10 bases. In germline, CDR1 is MNHEY, CDR2 SVGAGI. In DNA form, the CDR3 reads TGTGCCAGCAGATCGACAGAAGAAAAACTGTTTTTT. It specifies CASRSTEEKLFF.

CDR3 in amino acids: CASRPGQPKKETQYF. The CDR3, as DNA: TGTGCAAGTCGCCCGGGACAGCCCAAAAAAGAGACCCAGTACTTC. The chain joins TRBV12-2 to TRBJ2-5; TRBD1 was called by the table and not checked on the DNA. TRBV12-2 constitutes a pseudogene. The CDR3 has 15 amino acids.

This sequence joins TRBV2 and TRBJ2-5; the match to TRBD1 covers 8 bases. The CDR3 length is 13 residues. V dropped 0 bases and J dropped 9; count of bases not matched to a gene: 3. Per germline, CDR1 SNHLY and CDR2 FYNNEI. CDR3 region: CASSEATGGSQYF. The CDR3 DNA follows: TGTGCCAGCAGTGAAGCCACAGGGGGGTCCCAGTACTTC. Variable domain in full (rest from reference TRBV2 and TRBJ2-5): EPEVTQTPSHQVTQMGQEVILRCVPISNHLYFYWYRQILGQKVEFLVSFYNNEISEKSEIFDDQFSVERPDGSNFTLKIRSTKLEDSAMYFCASSEATGGSQYFGPGTRLLVL.

The chain links TRBV19 to TRBJ2-2; unclear D gene. This CDR3 region has 12 residues. Germline assignment: CDR1 LNHDA and CDR2 SQIVND (reference sequence). Trimming pared 7 bases from V and 4 bases from J, leaving 7 bases between. As DNA, the CDR3 is TGTGCCAGTACCCAGTCCACCGGGGAGCTGTTTTTT. Amino acid sequence: CASTQSTGELFF.

The chain employs TRBV19 and TRBJ2-4; 12 bases are shared with TRBD2. Germline lookup yields CDR1 LNHDA and CDR2 SQIVND (reference sequence). There are 17 residues in the CDR3. V was clipped by 3 bases and J by 0 bases; unmatched bases: 3. CDR3 protein: CASSMLAGGRAKNIQYF. DNA for the CDR3: TGTGCCAGTAGTATGCTAGCGGGAGGGAGAGCCAAAAACATTCAGTACTTC.

The gene calls are TRBV5-1 and TRBJ2-2; D perhaps matches TRBD1 (6 bases). V lost 3 bases and J lost 2, with 11 bases in between. In germline, CDR1 is SGHRS, CDR2 YFSETQ. The CDR3 spans 15 residues. The CDR3 spells CASSSGTRNTGELFF. CDR3 nucleotides: TGCGCCAGCAGCTCCGGGACAAGAAACACCGGGGAGCTGTTTTTT.

This clone occurred a few times. The rearrangement joins TRBV5-1 to TRBJ2-2; 8 nucleotides match TRBD2. Germline V CDR1 and CDR2: SGHRS, YFSETQ. The J segment lost 1 base and the V segment lost 3 bases, leaving 5 bases of the junction unmatched. The CDR3 spans 16 residues. Here the CDR3 DNA reads TGCGCCAGCAGCTCGATGGGACTAGGGAACACCGGGGAGCTGTTTTTT. Its protein is CASSSMGLGNTGELFF.

V gene TRBV7-6 combines with J gene TRBJ2-5; 9 bases are a match to TRBD2. J gave up 0 bases and V 5 bases, and 7 bases lay outside the gene matches. CDR1 and CDR2 (germline): SGHVS, FNYEAQ. The CDR3 length is 16 residues. CDR3: CASSNPLAGNQETQYF. The CDR3, as DNA: TGTGCCAGCAGCAACCCCCTAGCGGGGAACCAAGAGACCCAGTACTTC.

This clone came up a few times. The chain uses TRBV5-4 and TRBJ1-1; 10 nucleotides match TRBD1. Germline V gene data show CDR1 as SGHNT and CDR2 as YYREEE (reference sequence). J gave up 4 bases and V 3 bases, and 6 bases lay outside the gene matches. The CDR3 contains 15 residues. CDR3 protein: CASSWGQGQGTEAFF. The CDR3 nucleotides are TGTGCCAGCAGCTGGGGACAGGGGCAGGGCACTGAAGCTTTCTTT.

This clone has a handful of counts. The rearrangement links TRBV4-1 to TRBJ2-3, with TRBD1 matching 7 bases. V was pared by 5 bases and J by 3 bases, with 26 bases of the junction left unmatched. Looked up from germline, CDR1 is MGHRA and CDR2 is YSYEKL. CDR3 length equals 21 residues. The CDR3 DNA reads TGCGCCAGCAGCTCAGACCCGACGAGACAGGGCACTCGTAGTAGAACAGATACGCAGTATTTT. This encodes CASSSDPTRQGTRSRTDTQYF.

The chain employs TRBV24-1 and TRBJ2-1, with D perhaps TRBD1 (6 bases). The germline V gene encodes CDR1 KGHDR and CDR2 SFDVKD. The CDR3 is 16 residues long. Trimming shortened V by 3 bases and J by 2 bases, and 13 bases separated the two germline ends. The CDR3: CATSDPTGKPYNEQFF. CDR3 sequence (DNA): TGTGCCACCAGTGATCCGACAGGAAAACCCTACAATGAGCAGTTCTTC.

This clone was observed a handful of times. The rearrangement joins TRBV27 to TRBJ2-5; possible D gene TRBD2, 5 bases. Germline V gene sequence: CDR1 MNHEY, CDR2 SMNVEV (reference sequence). CDR3 length: 15 amino acids. With 2 bases removed from V and 5 bases from J, the gap between germline ends came to 15 bases. This CDR3 is CASSLVARGGETQYF. As DNA, the CDR3 is TGTGCCAGCAGTTTAGTAGCACGGGGTGGGGAGACCCAGTACTTC.

This clone appeared a single time. The chain combines TRBV27 with TRBJ2-7, with D perhaps matching TRBD2 (5 bases). V lost 6 bases to trimming and J lost 1 base, with 16 bases between them. CDR3 length equals 15 residues. Germline lookup yields CDR1 MNHEY and CDR2 SMNVEV (reference sequence). CDR3: CASRLDFSTSYEQYF. The CDR3 nucleotides read TGTGCCAGCAGACTGGACTTTTCCACTTCCTACGAGCAGTACTTC.

This chain connects TRBV5-1 to TRBJ2-5; D is perhaps TRBD2 (6 bases). The V end was cut by 1 base, the J end by 5 bases, with 12 bases between. The CDR3 consists of 14 residues. Germline loops: CDR1 SGHRS, CDR2 YFSETQ. CDR3 sequence: CASSLQAGRETQYF. The CDR3 nucleotides read TGCGCCAGCAGCTTGCAAGCGGGTCGTGAGACCCAGTACTTC.

The chain carries TRBV10-3 and TRBJ1-1; 7 bases fit TRBD1. This CDR3 spans 13 amino acids. V was pared by 10 bases and J by 0 bases, with 5 bases of the junction left unmatched. Germline loops: CDR1 ENHRY, CDR2 SYGVKD. The CDR3 region is CATIGQVNTEAFF. The CDR3 bases are TGTGCCACCATTGGACAGGTGAACACTGAAGCTTTCTTT.

The rearrangement joins TRBV5-5 to TRBJ1-1, with 8 positions matching TRBD1. After removal of 4 bases from V and 10 bases from J, the junction contained 9 bases not matched to a gene. CDR1 is SGHKS and CDR2 is YYEKEE in the germline V gene (reference sequence). The CDR3 totals 13 residues. The CDR3 sequence is CASSRPGTGRAFF. The CDR3 coding sequence is TGTGCCAGCAGCCGTCCCGGGACAGGCCGAGCTTTCTTT.